The 9 T cell receptor beta chains below all came from one sample that was sequenced in a study of blood T cell repertoires in COVID-19. Produced via immunoSEQ multiplex PCR; TCRdb's table is partial and in-frame only. This sample has more than 85,000 clones, with roughly 82% found just once. The sample consisted of peripheral blood. These receptors originate from a woman aged 60 to 75 with acute or convalescent COVID-19.

This chain links TRBV7-8 with TRBJ2-2, with TRBD2 matching over 7 bases. Looked up from germline, CDR1 is SGHVS and CDR2 is FQNEAQ. This CDR3 is 14 amino acids long. Germline trimming cut 5 bases from V and 6 bases from J; bases unmatched to any gene: 6. Written as DNA, the CDR3 is TGTGCCAGCAGCCACCTCGCGGGGGCCGGGGAGCTGTTTTTT. Translated, it gives CASSHLAGAGELFF.

CDR3 loop: CASSSRTSGKETQYF. For the CDR3, the DNA is TGTGCCAGCAGCTCCCGGACTAGCGGCAAAGAGACCCAGTACTTC. The chain combines TRBV7-6 with TRBJ2-5; TRBD2 matches at 10 bases. Germline V gene sequence: CDR1 SGHVS, CDR2 FNYEAQ. The CDR3 contains 15 residues. The ends lost 4 bases at V and 3 bases at J; junction bases unmatched: 5.

The chain joins TRBV27 to TRBJ1-2, with 10 bases fitting TRBD1. The J segment lost 8 bases and the V segment lost 3 bases, leaving 6 bases of the junction unmatched. This CDR3 is built from 14 residues. CDR1 is MNHEY, CDR2 SMNVEV, per germline (reference sequence). This CDR3 is CASSFRDRGRGYTF. Here the CDR3 DNA reads TGTGCCAGCAGTTTTCGGGACAGGGGAAGGGGCTACACCTTC.

The chain links TRBV6-2 or TRBV6-3 to TRBJ2-1, with 10 bases aligning to TRBD2. The V segment lost 2 bases and the J segment 2 bases; nucleotides outside the gene matches: 9. Germline CDR1 MNHEY, CDR2 SVGEGT. There are 18 residues in the CDR3. The CDR3 region is CASSYDPLSGGPYNEQFF. Written as DNA, the CDR3 is TGTGCCAGCAGTTACGACCCCCTTAGCGGGGGGCCCTACAATGAGCAGTTCTTC.

The V gene is TRBV25-1, the J gene TRBJ2-1; D not resolved. The V and J ends lost 7 bases and 5 bases respectively, with 18 bases between them. Germline CDR1 reads MGHDK; CDR2 reads SYGVNS. This CDR3 is built from 15 residues. CDR3 sequence (DNA): TGTGCCAGCACGTCCCTTTTCTCGGGTGACAATGAGCAGTTCTTC. Its translation is CASTSLFSGDNEQFF.

The rearrangement links TRBV24-1 to TRBJ2-1, with D possibly TRBD2 on 6 matching bases. Looked up from germline, CDR1 is KGHDR and CDR2 is SFDVKD. CDR3 length: 15 amino acids. Between the trimmed V and J ends, which lost 4 bases and 1 base, there was a span of 10 bases. The CDR3 loop is CATSEGLRSYNEQFF. The CDR3 DNA is TGTGCCACCAGTGAGGGACTCCGTTCCTACAATGAGCAGTTCTTC.

The J gene is TRBJ1-2, the V gene TRBV27; 9 nucleotides match TRBD1. The V segment lost 8 bases and the J segment 7 bases; nucleotides outside the gene matches: 14. Germline lookup yields CDR1 MNHEY and CDR2 SMNVEV (reference sequence). This CDR3 region has 15 residues. CDR3 bases: TGTGCCAGCGCTCCCAAGAGGGGACAGGGAGCTGGCTACACCTTC. This gives the protein CASAPKRGQGAGYTF.

This chain connects TRBV10-3 to TRBJ1-5; no firm D call. The germline V gene has CDR1 ENHRY and CDR2 SYGVKD. V was clipped by 0 bases and J by 3 bases, with 21 bases between them. The CDR3 runs 19 residues. CDR3 in amino acids: CAISESGTNSHTNNQPQHF. The CDR3 DNA reads as TGTGCCATCAGTGAGTCTGGTACGAATAGCCACACCAACAATCAGCCCCAGCATTTT.

This chain connects TRBV29-1 to TRBJ2-1; 10 bases are a match to TRBD1. With 7 bases clipped from V and 4 bases from J, the junction kept 7 bases outside the gene matches. CDR1 is SQVTM, CDR2 ANQGSEA, per germline. The CDR3 runs 14 residues. CDR3 bases: TGCAGCGCCCCGACAGGGGGCAGGTACAATGAGCAGTTCTTC. This gives the protein CSAPTGGRYNEQFF.